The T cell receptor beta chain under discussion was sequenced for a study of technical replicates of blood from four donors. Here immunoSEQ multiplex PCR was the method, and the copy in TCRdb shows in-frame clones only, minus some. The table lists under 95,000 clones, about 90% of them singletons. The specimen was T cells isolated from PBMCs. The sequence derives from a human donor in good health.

The CDR3 is CASSGLAGVGGELFF. In DNA form, the CDR3 reads TGTGCCAGCAGTGGACTAGCGGGAGTTGGCGGGGAGCTGTTTTTT. This chain uses TRBV6-6 with TRBJ2-2; 13 nucleotides match TRBD2. V shed 5 bases, J shed 7 bases, and the junction held 4 bases outside the gene matches. The CDR3 totals 15 residues. The germline gives CDR1 MNHNY, CDR2 SVGAGI (reference sequence).